The rows below give T cell receptor beta chains drawn from one sample of a study of T cells in localized non-small cell lung cancer. The assay was immunoSEQ multiplex PCR, and TCRdb's table has in-frame clones only and misses some. The table includes approximately 34,000 clones, roughly nine tenths detected once. Material: peripheral blood, obtained before any cancer treatment. The receptors stem from a woman between 40 and 69 years old with stage I lung adenocarcinoma. The CDR3 runs from the conserved cysteine through the conserved F or W. A D gene is named only where the DNA matches it firmly. Size is omitted from some rows. Given values are once, few, many or a class for expanded clones.

NA TRBJ1-4 TRBV20-1 NA TGCAGTGGCCGGGGGAATGAAAAACTGTTTTTT CSGRGNEKLFF
NA TRBJ2-5 TRBV28 NA TGTGCCAGCAGCCGTCTGCCCCTAGAGACCCAGTACTTC CASSRLPLETQYF
NA TRBJ1-2 TRBV2 NA TGTGCCAGCCGGCGGTATAGTGGCTACACCTTC CASRRYSGYTF
NA TRBJ1-1 TRBV30 NA TGTGCCTGGAGTAGAGGATACGCGGCTTTCTTT CAWSRGYAAFF
NA TRBJ1-2 TRBV15 TRBD1 TGTGCCACCAGCAGAGAGGGTCGGCAGGGGGCGACCTACACCTTC CATSREGRQGATYTF
NA TRBJ1-5 TRBV28 NA TGTGCCAGCAGTTTTGGGCAGAACAGGGATCAGCCCCAGCATTTT CASSFGQNRDQPQHF
NA TRBJ2-3 TRBV7-3 NA TGTGCCAGCAGCCGATTTGGAACGGGGGCTCTAAAGGATACGCAGTATTTT CASSRFGTGALKDTQYF
NA TRBJ1-1 TRBV19 NA TGTGCCAGTAACCCCGGTCGGGGAAAGGACACTGAAGCTTTCTTT CASNPGRGKDTEAFF
NA TRBJ1-1 TRBV6-5 NA TGTGCCAGCAGTTACTCGTCAGAGAACACTGAAGCTTTCTTT CASSYSSENTEAFF
NA TRBJ2-2 TRBV5-1 TRBD2 TGCGCCAGCCGAACTAGCGGGGGAAACACCGGGGAGCTGTTTTTT CASRTSGGNTGELFF
NA TRBJ1-1 TRBV5-1 TRBD1 TGCGCCAGCAGCGCTGGGGACAGGGGGAATCCTGAAGCTTTCTTT CASSAGDRGNPEAFF
NA TRBJ1-2 TRBV27 NA TGTGCCAGCAGTTTTTTAAAGGAGATGTGGGGCGGCTACACCTTC CASSFLKEMWGGYTF
once TRBJ2-5 TRBV7-3 NA TGTGCCAGCAGCTTAAACGGTGGGGGCTCAGAGACCCAGTACTTC CASSLNGGGSETQYF
NA TRBJ1-1 TRBV4-1 NA TGCGCCAGCAGCCCTCGTGAGGGGGATAACACTGAAGCTTTCTTT CASSPREGDNTEAFF